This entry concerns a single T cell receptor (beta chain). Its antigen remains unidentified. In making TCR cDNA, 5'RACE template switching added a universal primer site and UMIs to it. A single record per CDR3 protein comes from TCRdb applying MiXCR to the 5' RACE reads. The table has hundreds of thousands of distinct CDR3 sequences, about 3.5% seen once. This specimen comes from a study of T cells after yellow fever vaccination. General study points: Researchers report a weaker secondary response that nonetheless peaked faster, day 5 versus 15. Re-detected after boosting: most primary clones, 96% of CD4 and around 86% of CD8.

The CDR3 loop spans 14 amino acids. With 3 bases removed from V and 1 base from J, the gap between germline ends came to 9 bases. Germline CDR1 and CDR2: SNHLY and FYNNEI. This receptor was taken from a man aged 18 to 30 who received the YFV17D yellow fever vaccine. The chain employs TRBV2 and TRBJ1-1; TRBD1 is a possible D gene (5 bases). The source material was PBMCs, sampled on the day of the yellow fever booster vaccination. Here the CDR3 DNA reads TGTGCCAGCAGTGAGGTCGGACAGAACACTGAAGCTTTCTTT. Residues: CASSEVGQNTEAFF.